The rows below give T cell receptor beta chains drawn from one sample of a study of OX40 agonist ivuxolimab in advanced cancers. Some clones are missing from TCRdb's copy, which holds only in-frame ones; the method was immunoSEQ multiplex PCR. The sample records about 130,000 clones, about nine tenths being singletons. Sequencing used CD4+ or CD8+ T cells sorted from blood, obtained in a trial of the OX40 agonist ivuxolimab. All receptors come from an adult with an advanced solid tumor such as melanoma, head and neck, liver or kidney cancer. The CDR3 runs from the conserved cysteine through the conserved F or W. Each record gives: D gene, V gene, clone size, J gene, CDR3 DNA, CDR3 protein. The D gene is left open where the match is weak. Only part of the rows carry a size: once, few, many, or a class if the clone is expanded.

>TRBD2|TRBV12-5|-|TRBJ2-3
TGTGCTAGTGGTTTGGTACTAGCGGGGAGCACAGATACGCAGTATTTT
CASGLVLAGSTDTQYF
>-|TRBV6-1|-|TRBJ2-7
TGTGCCAGCAGTGAATACCAGGGGTCCTCCTACGAGCAGTACTTC
CASSEYQGSSYEQYF
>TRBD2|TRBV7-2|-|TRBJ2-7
TGTGCCAGCAGAGCTACTAGCGGGGCCTACGAGCAGTACTTC
CASRATSGAYEQYF
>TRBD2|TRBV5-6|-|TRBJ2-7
TGTGCCAGCAGCTTGGAAGGCACTAGCGGGCGCCACGAGCAGTACTTC
CASSLEGTSGRHEQYF
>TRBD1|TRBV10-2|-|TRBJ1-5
TGCGCCAGCAGTGAACAGGGGGGGAGCAATCAGCCCCAGCATTTT
CASSEQGGSNQPQHF
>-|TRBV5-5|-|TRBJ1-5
TGTGCCAGCAGCCCCAGGGGCAGGGATGGTCAGCCCCAGCATTTT
CASSPRGRDGQPQHF
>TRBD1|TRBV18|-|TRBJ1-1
TGTGCCAGCTCCCCGGGGACAGGATTATCAAACACTGAAGCTTTCTTT
CASSPGTGLSNTEAFF
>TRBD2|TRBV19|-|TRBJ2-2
TGTGCCAGTAGTACCCACGGACTAGCGGAAAACACCGGGGAGCTGTTTTTT
CASSTHGLAENTGELFF
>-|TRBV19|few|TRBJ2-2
TGTGCCAGTCAAGACGGGGCGAACACCGGGGAGCTGTTTTTT
CASQDGANTGELFF
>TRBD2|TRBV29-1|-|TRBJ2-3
TGCAGCGTGGAGGGACTAGCGGGCACAGATACGCAGTATTTT
CSVEGLAGTDTQYF
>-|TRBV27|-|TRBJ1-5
TGTGCCAGCAGTCCCCAGGGGCCCCTACGCCAGCCCCAGCATTTT
CASSPQGPLRQPQHF
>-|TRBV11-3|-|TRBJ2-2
TGTGCCAGCAGAGACACCGGGGAGCTGTTTTTT
CASRDTGELFF
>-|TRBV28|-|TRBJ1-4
TGTGCCAGCAGTTTTTTTGGGGCAGGGCAAGGGGAAAAACTGTTTTTT
CASSFFGAGQGEKLFF
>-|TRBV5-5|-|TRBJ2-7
TGTGCCAGCAGTACGGAGGCGGCGGGCCTTGTCTACGAGCAGTACTTC
CASSTEAAGLVYEQYF
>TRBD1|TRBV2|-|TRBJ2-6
TGTGCCAGCAGCCTGACAGGGGGCTCTGGGGCCAACGTCCTGACTTTC
CASSLTGGSGANVLTF
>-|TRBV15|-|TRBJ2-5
TGTGCCACCAGCACAGCCACCTGGGAGACCCAGTACTTC
CATSTATWETQYF
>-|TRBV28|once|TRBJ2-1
TGTGCCAGCACCACAACAACTCGGGGTGGCAATGAGCAGTTCTTC
CASTTTTRGGNEQFF
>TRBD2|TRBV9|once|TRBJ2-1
TGTGCCAGCAGCGTGGGGCTAGCGGGAGCCGCAGGGTCCTACAATGAGCAGTTCTTC
CASSVGLAGAAGSYNEQFF
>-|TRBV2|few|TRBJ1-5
TGTGCCAGCAGTGAAGCGCAGGAGAATCAGCCCCAGCATTTT
CASSEAQENQPQHF
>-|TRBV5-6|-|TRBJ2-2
TGTGCCAGCAGCTTCCTCCGGAGGGAGGCCGGGGAGCTGTTTTTT
CASSFLRREAGELFF
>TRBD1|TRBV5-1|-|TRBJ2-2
TGCGCCAGCAGCTTGAGGGACAGGAACACCGGGGAGCTGTTTTTT
CASSLRDRNTGELFF
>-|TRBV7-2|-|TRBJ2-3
TGTGCCAGCAGCTTTCAGCCCACAGATACGCAGTATTTT
CASSFQPTDTQYF
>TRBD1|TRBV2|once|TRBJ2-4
TGTGCCAGCAGCCGAGGACAGGAACTTGGCAAAAACATTCAGTACTTC
CASSRGQELGKNIQYF
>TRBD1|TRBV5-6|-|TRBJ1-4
TGTGCCAGCAGCTTGGTGGGGACAGGGGAAGGGGAAAAACTGTTTTTT
CASSLVGTGEGEKLFF
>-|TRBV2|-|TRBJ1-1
TGTGCCAGCAGTCCTACAGGGCTGGAAGCTTTCTTT
CASSPTGLEAFF
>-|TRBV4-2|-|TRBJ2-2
TGTGCCAGCAGACTCAGTGCGGGACTGGGCACCGGGGAGCTGTTTTTT
CASRLSAGLGTGELFF
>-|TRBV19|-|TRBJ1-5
TGTGCCAGTAGTGGTACACTCAATCAGCCCCAGCATTTT
CASSGTLNQPQHF
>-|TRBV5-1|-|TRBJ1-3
TGCGCCAGCAGTCTAGACTCTGGAAACACCATATATTTT
CASSLDSGNTIYF
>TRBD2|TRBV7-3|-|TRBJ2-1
TGTGCCAGCAGTCTAGGGACTAGCCCCTACAATGAGCAGTTCTTC
CASSLGTSPYNEQFF
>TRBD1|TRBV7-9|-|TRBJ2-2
TGTGCCAGCAGCCAGGGACAGGGGGTTTCCCCCGGGGAGCTGTTTTTT
CASSQGQGVSPGELFF
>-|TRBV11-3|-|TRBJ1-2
TGTGCCAGCAGCTTAAGGGCAGACGGCTACACCTTC
CASSLRADGYTF
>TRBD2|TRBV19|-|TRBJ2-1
TGTGCCAGTAGTATGCGATGGGGGGGGTTTGAGCAGTTCTTC
CASSMRWGGFEQFF
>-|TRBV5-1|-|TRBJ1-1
TGCGCCAGCAGGTTAGGGGGGGCGAACTCAAACACTGAAGCTTTCTTT
CASRLGGANSNTEAFF
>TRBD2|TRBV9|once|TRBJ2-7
TGTGCCAGCAGCCCCGCAGGGACTAGCGGGAGACACGAGCAGTACTTC
CASSPAGTSGRHEQYF
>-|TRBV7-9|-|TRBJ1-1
TGTGCCAGCAGAGAAACAGGTGGTCACCCTGAAGCTTTCTTT
CASRETGGHPEAFF
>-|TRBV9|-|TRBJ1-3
TGTGCCAGCAGCGTAGCTCCGACGTGGCAGACACAAAACACCATATATTTT
CASSVAPTWQTQNTIYF
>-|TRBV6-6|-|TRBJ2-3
TGTGCCTCCGGAGATACGCAGTATTTT
CASGDTQYF
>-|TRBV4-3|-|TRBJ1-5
TGCGCCAGCAGCCAAGATAGGGGGGCCAATCAGCCCCAGCATTTT
CASSQDRGANQPQHF
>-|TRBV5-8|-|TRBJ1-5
TGTGCCAGCAGCCATGGACGATATAGCAATCAGCCCCAGCATTTT
CASSHGRYSNQPQHF
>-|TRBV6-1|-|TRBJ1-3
TGTGCCAGCAGTCCACAGGTCAGCTCTGGAAACACCATATATTTT
CASSPQVSSGNTIYF
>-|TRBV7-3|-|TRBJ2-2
TGTGCCAGCAGCTTAAGACCGGGGGAGCTGTTTTTT
CASSLRPGELFF